This T cell receptor beta chain was retrieved from a study of T cell changes during pregnancy in multiple sclerosis. From germline, CDR1 is SEHNR and CDR2 FQNEAQ (reference sequence). The CDR3 loop spans 16 amino acids. After removal of 5 bases from V and 1 base from J, the junction contained 9 bases not matched to a gene. This table comes from immunoSEQ multiplex PCR, and its TCRdb copy is limited to in-frame clones, with some not included. Of about 36,000 clones listed, around 91% are singletons. The chain carries TRBV7-9 and TRBJ1-1; 8 positions agree with TRBD1. The sample was CD8+ T cells from peripheral blood mononuclear cells, taken in the third trimester of pregnancy. The clonotype comes from a female donor with multiple sclerosis, enrolled in a pregnancy study. The CDR3 DNA sequence: TGTGCCAGCAGCCCAAACAGACAGGGGTGGAACACTGAAGCTTTCTTT. The encoded protein is CASSPNRQGWNTEAFF.